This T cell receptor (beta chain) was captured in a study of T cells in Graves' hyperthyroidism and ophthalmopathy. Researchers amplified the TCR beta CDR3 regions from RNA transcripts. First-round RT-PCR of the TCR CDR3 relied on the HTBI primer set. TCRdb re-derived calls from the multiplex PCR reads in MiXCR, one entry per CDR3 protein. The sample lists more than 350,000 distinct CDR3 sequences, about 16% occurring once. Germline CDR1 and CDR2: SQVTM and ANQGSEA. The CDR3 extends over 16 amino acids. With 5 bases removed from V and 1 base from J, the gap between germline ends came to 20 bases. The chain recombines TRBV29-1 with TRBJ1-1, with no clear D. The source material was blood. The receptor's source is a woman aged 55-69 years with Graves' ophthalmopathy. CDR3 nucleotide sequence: TGCAGCGTTAGGGTCAGCGGGGTACCGCCGAACACTGAAGCTTTCTTT. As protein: CSVRVSGVPPNTEAFF.